A single sample gave rise to the 16 T cell receptor beta chains below, sequenced in a study of T cells in Graves' hyperthyroidism and ophthalmopathy. What was amplified from RNA transcripts were TCR beta CDR3 regions. First-round RT-PCR of the TCR CDR3 relied on the HTBI primer set. TCRdb re-called the multiplex PCR reads with MiXCR, one entry per CDR3 protein. The table records 350,000 or so distinct CDR3 sequences, approximately 18% of them present only once. Sequenced material: blood. All receptors come from a woman aged 25-40 years with Graves' hyperthyroidism that later progressed to Graves' ophthalmopathy.

This chain links TRBV3-1 with TRBJ2-7, with 7 bases lining up with TRBD2. The V gene's germline CDR1 is LGHDT and CDR2 YNNKEL (reference sequence). This CDR3 contains 16 residues. The junction had 5 bases not matched to a gene; V was cut back by 0 bases and J by 0 bases. CDR3: CASSQDRPSGSYEQYF. The DNA for the CDR3 is TGTGCCAGCAGCCAAGATCGGCCTAGCGGCTCCTACGAGCAGTACTTC.

This clonotype turned up a few times. The chain combines TRBV3-1 with TRBJ2-7; D is unclear. Germline V gene data show CDR1 as LGHDT and CDR2 as YNNKEL (reference sequence). The V end was cut by 1 base, the J end by 2 bases, with 12 bases between. CDR3 length equals 15 residues. This chain's CDR3 is CASSQVPGFPYEQYF. In DNA, the CDR3 is TGTGCCAGCAGCCAAGTTCCCGGATTCCCCTACGAGCAGTACTTC.

This clonotype was seen a handful of times. The gene calls are TRBV20-1 and TRBJ1-5; D unresolved. This CDR3 contains 13 residues. The germline gives CDR1 DFQATT, CDR2 SNEGSKA (reference sequence). V lost 4 bases and J 0 bases, leaving 7 bases between the germline ends. The chain's CDR3 is CSAIVNSNQPQHF. The CDR3 DNA follows: TGCAGTGCTATAGTCAATAGCAATCAGCCCCAGCATTTT.

The V call is TRBV7-9, the J call TRBJ2-5, with D possibly being TRBD2 (6 bases). This CDR3 has 17 amino acids. The germline V gene has CDR1 SEHNR and CDR2 FQNEAQ (reference sequence). The V and J ends lost 4 bases and 4 bases respectively, with 22 bases between them. In nucleotides, the CDR3 is TGTGCCAGCAGCTATCTCGTGTGGGCTCAGGAGGGAGAGACCCAGTACTTC. This codes for CASSYLVWAQEGETQYF.

This clonotype was recorded many times. The rearrangement uses TRBV7-9 and TRBJ2-7; no reliable D call. The end of the DNA is better explained by TRBJ2-1, so the J call may be wrong. The CDR3 extends over 15 amino acids. Per the germline V gene, CDR1 is SEHNR and CDR2 is FQNEAQ (reference sequence). The CDR3 here is CASSPARSLSYEQFF. In DNA, the CDR3 is TGTGCCAGCAGCCCCGCCCGATCATTATCCTACGAGCAGTTCTTC.

On this clonotype itself: A read error is possible here, since a much larger clone lies one base away. A read error is likely, as this CDR3 ends without the conserved phenylalanine or tryptophan. The chain couples TRBV12-5 to TRBJ1-5; tentatively, D is TRBD1 (5 bases). Germline values: CDR1 LGHNT, CDR2 FRNRAP. The CDR3 has 18 amino acids. V was pared by 0 bases and J by 0 bases, with 15 bases between. The DNA of the CDR3 is TGTGCTAGTGGTTTGGTACGGTCCCGACAGTATAGCAATCAGCCCCAGCATCTT. It is translated as CASGLVRSRQYSNQPQHL.

This clonotype was seen repeatedly, ten times or more. The rearrangement joins TRBV13 to TRBJ2-7, with TRBD1 matching 9 bases. The V gene end was trimmed by 5 bases and the J gene end by 2 bases; junction bases not matched to a gene: 7. This CDR3 spans 15 amino acids. Germline CDR1 and CDR2: PRHDT and FYEKMQ (reference sequence). CDR3 residues: CASSTNRDRAYEQYF. In DNA, the CDR3 is TGTGCCAGCAGCACAAACCGGGACAGGGCCTACGAGCAGTACTTC.

This clonotype was seen ten or more times. The V call is TRBV6-1, the J call TRBJ1-5, with D possibly matching TRBD1 (6 bases). Trimming removed 2 bases at V and 6 bases at J, with 11 bases between. This CDR3 spans 14 amino acids. CDR1 is MNHNS, CDR2 SASEGT, per germline. The CDR3 DNA is TGTGCCAGCAGTGAATTCAGGGGTGGTCAGCCCCAGCATTTT. Translation: CASSEFRGGQPQHF.

This clonotype was seen at least ten times. The chain couples TRBV7-8 to TRBJ2-1; D unresolved. V shed 2 bases and J shed 2 bases, with 19 bases lying between them. Germline V gene lookup returns CDR1 SGHVS and CDR2 FQNEAQ. CDR3 length equals 18 residues. The CDR3 DNA reads as TGTGCCAGCAGCTTACCAGTACGTCGAGAGTTCGCCTACAATGAGCAGTTCTTC. This codes for CASSLPVRREFAYNEQFF.

The chain couples TRBV7-9 to TRBJ1-6; D is uncertain. The germline V and J ends were trimmed by 4 bases and 0 bases, with 13 bases remaining between them. Germline V gene lookup returns CDR1 SEHNR and CDR2 FQNEAQ (reference sequence). This CDR3 contains 17 residues. CDR3 residues: CASSYRVRVSYNSPLHF. The CDR3 DNA is TGTGCCAGCAGCTACCGGGTTAGGGTCTCCTATAATTCACCCCTCCACTTT. The variable domain in full, completed from reference TRBV7-9 and TRBJ1-6, reads DTGVSQNPRHKITKRGQNVTFRCDPISEHNRLYWYRQTLGQGPEFLTYFQNEAQLEKSRLLSDRFSAERPKGSFSTLEIQRTEQGDSAMYLCASSYRVRVSYNSPLHFGNGTRLTVT.

This chain connects TRBV5-4 to TRBJ2-2, with D perhaps TRBD1 (6 bases). Trimming stripped 4 bases from V and 1 base from J, with 14 bases between. CDR3 length: 16 residues. Germline values: CDR1 SGHNT, CDR2 YYREEE (reference sequence). In nucleotides, the CDR3 is TGTGCCAGCAGCAGTCGGGACATGATGAACACCGGGGAGCTGTTTTTT. This codes for CASSSRDMMNTGELFF.

The J gene is TRBJ1-4, the V gene TRBV7-8; D is perhaps TRBD1 (5 bases). The CDR3 is made up of 16 amino acids. Germline CDR1 SGHVS, CDR2 FQNEAQ. The ends were cut back, 4 bases at V and 10 bases at J, with 22 bases in the middle. In DNA form, the CDR3 reads TGTGCCAGCAGCTCACACTGGGAGACCCAGGGCGGAAAACTGTTTTTT. Translated, it gives CASSSHWETQGGKLFF.

This clonotype was seen at least ten times. The chain joins TRBV7-9 to TRBJ2-1, with D uncertain. Germline loops: CDR1 SEHNR, CDR2 FQNEAQ (reference sequence). The CDR3 loop spans 13 amino acids. V lost 6 bases, J lost 0 bases, and 6 bases lay in between. DNA of the CDR3: TGTGCCAGCAGAGACAACTCCTACAATGAGCAGTTCTTC. Protein sequence: CASRDNSYNEQFF.

This clonotype was seen at least ten times. The chain recombines TRBV19 with TRBJ2-5, with D hard to call. Germline CDR1 reads LNHDA; CDR2 reads SQIVND (reference sequence). Deletions cut 3 bases from V and 3 bases from J, with 8 bases between. The CDR3 covers 13 residues. This chain's CDR3 is CASSMYEEETQYF. The DNA of the CDR3 is TGTGCCAGTAGTATGTACGAAGAAGAGACCCAGTACTTC. Based on the CDR3 plus reference TRBV19 and TRBJ2-5, the full variable domain is DGGITQSPKYLFRKEGQNVTLSCEQNLNHDAMYWYRQDPGQGLRLIYYSQIVNDFQKGDIAEGYSVSREKKESFPLTVTSAQKNPTAFYLCASSMYEEETQYFGPGTRLLVL.

This chain uses TRBV20-1 with TRBJ2-1; 8 nucleotides line up with TRBD2. The CDR3 loop spans 17 amino acids. Germline trimming cut 0 bases from V and 7 bases from J; bases unmatched to any gene: 14. Germline values: CDR1 DFQATT, CDR2 SNEGSKA (reference sequence). As DNA, the CDR3 is TGCAGTGCTAGAGATTTTCGCACGAGCGGGAGTGGTAATGAGCAGTTCTTC. Translating it yields CSARDFRTSGSGNEQFF.

This clonotype came up a few times. The gene calls are TRBV6-1 and TRBJ2-1; 9 nucleotides match TRBD2. The trim removed 5 bases at V and 5 bases at J, leaving 10 bases unmatched. Germline-derived CDR1 and CDR2 are MNHNS and SASEGT. The CDR3 runs to 16 residues. The CDR3 coding sequence is TGTGCCAGCAGTCGATTTAGCGGGGGTAAAAACAATGAGCAGTTCTTC. Translating gives CASSRFSGGKNNEQFF.